This T cell receptor beta chain was captured by sequencing in a study of T cells in Graves' hyperthyroidism and ophthalmopathy (dated by TCRdb to 2018 to 2020). Broadly, across the study: To identify distinguishing TCR V-J signatures, a discovery cohort of about 100 patients was used, comprising 40 to 45 with Graves' ophthalmopathy and around 57 with stable Graves' hyperthyroidism. An independent validation cohort of under 20 hyperthyroidism patients and 17 patients who later progressed to ophthalmopathy tested prospective prediction of ophthalmopathy. The 100 discovery patients were randomly split 7:3 into training and test sets. In addition, the study compared T-cell repertoires in thyroid tissue and in blood from about 6 Graves' hyperthyroidism patients. After sampling, hyperthyroidism patients received methimazole starting at 30 mg daily, and ophthalmopathy patients received high-dose intravenous methylprednisolone. TCR Vbeta CDR3 sequencing of 140 or so peripheral blood samples (around 45 ophthalmopathy, about 74 hyperthyroidism and approximately 17 progressor patients) is reported in the paper.

Relative to germline, V is missing 5 bases and J is missing 8 bases, with 9 bases of the junction outside any gene match. Looking up the germline V gene yields CDR1 SGDLS and CDR2 YYNGEE. The CDR3 measures 13 amino acids from cysteine to phenylalanine. The read is trimmed to its CDR3 DNA, 39 bases read in frame from base 1. Patients with uncontrolled infections, other autoimmune diseases, pregnancy or lactation were excluded. Clinical symptoms, serum thyroxine and TRAb, thyroid ultrasound, and orbital computed tomography formed the basis for the diagnoses. Trizol reagent was used to extract total RNA, and RNA quality was then checked on an Agilent 2100 Bioanalyzer. The TCR beta CDR3 regions were amplified from RNA transcripts. A first-round RT-PCR of the TCR CDR3 used the HTBI primer set with the Qiagen OneStep RT-PCR kit. Libraries were constructed in a second round of multiplex PCR, after which size selection and purification were performed. Sequencing of the libraries was done on an Illumina HiSeq2000 using paired-end 100 bp reads. Processing in the source paper ran as follows. SOAPnuke was used to process the raw data, removing reads that contained adapters or uncalled bases, had a mean Phred below 15, or lacked an exact match to the constant primer or identifier. COPE v1.2.5 was used to merge high-quality paired reads, and clonotypes were defined as unique nucleotide sequences. MiTCR v1.1 was used to align clonotypes to the IMGT TRBV, TRBD and TRBJ reference segments. Analysis was restricted to V-J combinations with a frequency above 0.0001, which covered 99.2% of repertoires. The TCS score was defined as F50 (clonal expansion) divided by E x V (chaos), with BLOSUM62-based TCRdist calculated between CDR3 peptides within each V-J. Welch's t-statistics and random forest reduced 500 to 550 V-J features to under 15, which were used in a naive Bayes classifier (R e1071). The similarity between thyroid and blood repertoires was quantified using the Morisita-Horn index. The public reads were run again by TCRdb, first through fastp at Q25 and then through MiXCR, and only productive beta chains were kept. Duplicate CDR3 protein sequences are folded into a single record with the most common DNA and genes. These V and J calls derive from TCRdb rather than the authors' analysis. This sample has over 650,000 distinct CDR3 sequences in its table, and just under 45% of those were observed once. More than 7% of the sample rests with the top ten.

To note about this clonotype: Its recognized antigen is unknown. Base-call qualities are not available, and no considerably larger clone is one nucleotide away.

Overall study results and their limits: During validation, the model predicted progression to ophthalmopathy a median of approximately 7 months ahead of onset, with more than 60% sensitivity and about 72% specificity. No statistical method was used to fix the sample size in advance, and group allocation was not hidden from the investigators. A model built on a 13 V-J signature distinguished ophthalmopathy from stable hyperthyroidism, reaching about 88% sensitivity and under 84% specificity in cross-validation and 80%/75% in testing. Blood samples also contained most of the expanded thyroid clonotypes (frequency above 0.001), which suggests that blood repertoires may reflect thyroid immune responses.

Sequenced sample: peripheral blood or thyroid tissue (not recorded which). The source is an adult man with Graves' disease, either hyperthyroidism or ophthalmopathy (not recorded which). In this chain, TRBV9 is recombined with TRBJ1-2, with 7 junctional bases fitting TRBD1. The DNA sequence reads TGTGCCAGCAGTTACTCGAGGGGGCAAGGCTACACCTTC. This yields the protein CASSYSRGQGYTF.